This T cell receptor beta chain was observed in a study of blood T cell repertoires in COVID-19. Study-level information: Material from acute and convalescent COVID-19 was sourced from the United States, Italy and Spain. The analysed material was cDNA or gDNA that came from T cells, B-cell-depleted T cells, or PBMCs.

Per the original methods: Researchers report that nucleated cell counts were estimated from reference gene primer amplification. Method: immunoSEQ multiplex PCR; TCRdb's copy keeps in-frame clones and lacks some. Clone size and the V and J calls come from that table; the DNA yielded D and trimming. The sample has around 150,000 clones; 75% to 85% are singletons. The CDR3 is 14 amino acids. CDR1 SGHRS and CDR2 YFSETQ come from the germline V gene. V gave up 7 bases and J gave up 10 bases; unmatched junction bases: 8. This clone was observed a few times. The sample consisted of peripheral blood. This TCR was sampled from a human donor in a cohort sampled during active COVID-19. This rearrangement joins TRBV5-1 to TRBJ1-6, with 10 bases aligning to TRBD1. This CDR3 reads CASRPGTGVSPLHF. CDR3 sequence (DNA): TGCGCCAGCCGCCCCGGGACAGGGGTATCACCCCTCCACTTT.